These 30 T cell receptor beta chains came from one sample sequenced in a study of T cell changes during pregnancy in multiple sclerosis. The assay was immunoSEQ multiplex PCR, and TCRdb's table has in-frame clones only and misses some. The table records around 55,000 clones, 85% to 95% of them present only once. The source was CD8+ T cells from peripheral blood mononuclear cells, collected in the second trimester of pregnancy. All receptors derive from a female donor with multiple sclerosis, enrolled in a pregnancy study.

The CDR3: CASSGDRGQSSYEQYF. The CDR3 nucleotides are TGTGCCAGCAGTGGCGACAGGGGCCAGAGCTCCTACGAGCAGTACTTC. This sequence joins TRBV6-1 and TRBJ2-7, with 8 bases that match TRBD1. V dropped 4 bases and J dropped 0; count of bases not matched to a gene: 8. The V gene's germline CDR1 is MNHNS and CDR2 SASEGT. The CDR3 consists of 16 residues.

This chain joins TRBV19 and TRBJ2-7; D is undetermined. The CDR3 is 12 amino acids. The germline gives CDR1 LNHDA, CDR2 SQIVND (reference sequence). Trimming left V 7 bases short and J 1 base short, with 8 bases between. CDR3 sequence: CASKAGSYEQYF. The DNA of the CDR3 is TGTGCCAGTAAAGCCGGGTCCTACGAGCAGTACTTC.

The chain recombines TRBV5-1 with TRBJ2-7; 7 positions agree with TRBD1. Germline trimming cut 5 bases from V and 2 bases from J; bases unmatched to any gene: 7. The CDR3 consists of 14 residues. Germline V gene lookup returns CDR1 SGHRS and CDR2 YFSETQ. CDR3 amino acids: CASRVWTGTYEQYF. The CDR3 coding sequence is TGCGCCAGCAGGGTTTGGACAGGAACCTACGAGCAGTACTTC.

The rearrangement uses TRBV27 and TRBJ2-1; 8 positions agree with TRBD2. The CDR3 spans 15 residues. The germline CDR1 and CDR2 sequences are MNHEY and SMNVEV (reference sequence). V shed 6 bases and J 2 bases; nucleotides not matched to a gene: 6. The CDR3 coding sequence is TGTGCCAGCAGAGAAGCGGGAGAGGCCTACAATGAGCAGTTCTTC. Translating it yields CASREAGEAYNEQFF.

This clone showed up just a few times. This sequence joins TRBV7-9 and TRBJ2-7; D is possibly TRBD1 (5 bases). This CDR3 spans 15 amino acids. Germline lookup yields CDR1 SEHNR and CDR2 FQNEAQ (reference sequence). V was pared by 6 bases and J by 7 bases, with 22 bases between. The CDR3 sequence is CASSPAQGSSREQYF. DNA for the CDR3: TGTGCCAGCAGTCCCGCCCAGGGATCCAGTAGGGAGCAGTACTTC.

This rearrangement joins TRBV19 to TRBJ2-7; D gene unclear. V shed 4 bases and J shed 0 bases, with 13 bases lying between them. The CDR3 sequence is 15 residues long. Germline values: CDR1 LNHDA, CDR2 SQIVND (reference sequence). The CDR3 protein is CASSTLPGPSYEQYF. CDR3 DNA: TGTGCCAGTAGTACCCTCCCAGGTCCCTCCTACGAGCAGTACTTC.

This clone was picked up a small number of times. V and J are TRBV5-1 and TRBJ1-2; D is uncertain. With 0 bases removed from V and 4 bases from J, the gap between germline ends came to 13 bases. The germline V gene encodes CDR1 SGHRS and CDR2 YFSETQ. This CDR3 region has 15 residues. In DNA form, the CDR3 reads TGCGCCAGCAGCTTGGATCCGGAGTTGGTCTATGGCTACACCTTC. Amino acid sequence: CASSLDPELVYGYTF.

This clone came up once. The rearrangement links TRBV9 to TRBJ2-7; 10 bases agree with TRBD1. J was trimmed by 2 bases and V by 0 bases; bases with no gene match: 5. CDR1 is SGDLS and CDR2 is YYNGEE in the germline V gene. CDR3 length: 16 residues. The CDR3 DNA sequence: TGTGCCAGCAGCGTAGGCCGGGACAGGGGTACCTACGAGCAGTACTTC. Its translation: CASSVGRDRGTYEQYF. The whole variable domain, filled in from reference TRBV9 and TRBJ2-7, reads DSGVTQTPKHLITATGQRVTLRCSPRSGDLSVYWYQQSLDQGLQFLIQYYNGEERAKGNILERFSAQQFPDLHSELNLSSLELGDSALYFCASSVGRDRGTYEQYFGPGTRLTVT.

The J gene is TRBJ2-7, the V gene TRBV5-4; a possible D gene is TRBD2 (9 bases). V lost 9 bases and J 6 bases, leaving 31 bases between the germline ends. The CDR3 is 17 residues long. Looked up from germline, CDR1 is SGHNT and CDR2 is YYREEE (reference sequence). The CDR3 loop reads CATTGGIAGAHFSEQYF. The CDR3 region has the DNA TGTGCCACCACAGGGGGAATAGCGGGAGCCCACTTTTCCGAGCAGTACTTC.

The chain has TRBV7-6 and TRBJ2-2; 11 bases map to TRBD2. V dropped 3 bases and J dropped 6; count of bases not matched to a gene: 3. Germline CDR1 SGHVS, CDR2 FNYEAQ. This CDR3 spans 15 amino acids. CDR3: CASSFSGGASGELFF. CDR3 in DNA: TGTGCCAGCAGCTTTAGCGGGGGGGCGTCCGGGGAGCTGTTTTTT.

Only one count was recorded for this clone. This sequence joins TRBV7-9 and TRBJ2-7, with a weak D call TRBD1 (6 bases). Germline lookup yields CDR1 SEHNR and CDR2 FQNEAQ (reference sequence). Trimming took 5 bases from V and 1 from J, leaving 12 bases between them. The CDR3 is 14 amino acids. The CDR3 here is CASSNSTGSYEQYF. For the CDR3, the DNA is TGTGCCAGCAGCAATTCCACAGGGTCCTACGAGCAGTACTTC.

Notes on this clone: The same CDR3 arises from other DNA sequences in this sample as well. In DNA, the CDR3 is TGTGCCAGCAGTTTATTACGGGGGTCCACTGAAGCTTTCTTT. This encodes CASSLLRGSTEAFF. This chain links TRBV6-5 with TRBJ1-1; a weak D match, TRBD1 (5 bases). The CDR3 has 14 amino acids. V lost 4 bases, J lost 4 bases, and 13 bases lay in between. The germline V gene has CDR1 MNHEY and CDR2 SVGAGI.

The chain is built from TRBV12-5 and TRBJ1-2; D remains unclear. The length of the CDR3 is 14 residues. V was shortened by 3 bases and J by 4 bases, with 12 bases between the two germline ends. Germline V gene lookup returns CDR1 LGHNT and CDR2 FRNRAP. CDR3 in DNA: TGTGCTAGTGGTTTCCCACGGGAGGGCTATGGCTACACCTTC. Encoded protein: CASGFPREGYGYTF.

The chain joins TRBV10-1 to TRBJ1-1; a weak D match, TRBD1 (6 bases). The CDR3 contains 13 residues. The ends were cut back, 8 bases at V and 6 bases at J, with 16 bases in the middle. The germline gives CDR1 WNHNN, CDR2 SYGVQD (reference sequence). The CDR3 DNA reads TGCGCCAGCGGACGCCCTGGGGGCGCTGAAGCTTTCTTT. Amino acids: CASGRPGGAEAFF.

The chain carries TRBV19 and TRBJ2-1; maybe TRBD1 (5 bases). The CDR3 extends over 15 amino acids. Germline assignment: CDR1 LNHDA and CDR2 SQIVND (reference sequence). V lost 4 bases and J lost 3, with 13 bases in between. The CDR3 protein is CASSTRQGGYNEQFF. The DNA of the CDR3 is TGTGCCAGTAGTACGCGTCAGGGTGGCTACAATGAGCAGTTCTTC.

In DNA form, the CDR3 reads TGTGCCAGCAGCCACGGCGGGTACCAAGAGACCCAGTACTTC. It yields the protein CASSHGGYQETQYF. V is TRBV11-2 and J is TRBJ2-5, with a possible D match to TRBD2 (5 bases). V was pared by 5 bases and J by 0 bases, with 10 bases between. Germline loops: CDR1 SGHAT, CDR2 FQNNGV. The CDR3 totals 14 residues.

This rearrangement joins TRBV5-1 to TRBJ1-1, with 8 bases identical to TRBD1. V lost 3 bases, J lost 3 bases, and 10 bases stayed unmatched. The CDR3 is 16 residues long. Germline CDR1 is SGHRS and CDR2 is YFSETQ. CDR3 in DNA: TGCGCCAGCAGCTCCTTGATAGGCAGGGGGCACACTGAAGCTTTCTTT. Amino acid sequence: CASSSLIGRGHTEAFF.

The chain recombines TRBV7-6 with TRBJ2-5; 11 nucleotides line up with TRBD2. The CDR3 has 16 residues. Germline V gives CDR1 SGHVS, CDR2 FNYEAQ. The J segment lost 2 bases and the V segment lost 4 bases, leaving 6 bases of the junction unmatched. For the CDR3, the DNA is TGTGCCAGCAGCTGGTTAGCGGGAGGGCAGCAAGAGACCCAGTACTTC. It translates to CASSWLAGGQQETQYF.

The J gene is TRBJ2-1, the V gene TRBV5-1; no reliable D call. Trimming removed 6 bases at V and 2 bases at J, with 9 bases between. The CDR3 spans 13 residues. Per the germline V gene, CDR1 is SGHRS and CDR2 is YFSETQ. The DNA for the CDR3 is TGCGCCAGCACGCAAGAGCCCTACAATGAGCAGTTCTTC. It specifies CASTQEPYNEQFF.

CDR3 loop: CASSPLTGGTYEQYF. CDR3 nucleotides: TGTGCCAGCAGTCCCTTGACAGGGGGAACCTACGAGCAGTACTTC. The chain employs TRBV28 and TRBJ2-7; 9 positions agree with TRBD1. CDR1 and CDR2 from the germline V gene are MDHEN and SYDVKM. Unmatched junction bases numbered 7, after V lost 5 bases and J lost 2 bases. The CDR3 is made up of 15 amino acids.

The rearrangement joins TRBV7-6 to TRBJ1-1; weak D call: TRBD1 (6 bases). V lost 1 base to trimming and J lost 1 base, with 13 bases between them. Per germline, CDR1 SGHVS and CDR2 FNYEAQ. The CDR3 sequence is 16 residues long. CDR3 sequence (DNA): TGTGCCAGCAGCTTAGATCCGGGGGGCGAGAACACTGAAGCTTTCTTT. It codes for CASSLDPGGENTEAFF. Variable domain in full (rest from reference TRBV7-6 and TRBJ1-1): GAGVSQSPRYKVTKRGQDVALRCDPISGHVSLYWYRQALGQGPEFLTYFNYEAQQDKSGLPNDRFSAERPEGSISTLTIQRTEQRDSAMYRCASSLDPGGENTEAFFGQGTRLTVV.

The gene calls are TRBV19 and TRBJ2-3; no clear D gene. V dropped 6 bases and J dropped 5 bases, with 12 bases sitting between them. Germline V CDR1 and CDR2: LNHDA, SQIVND (reference sequence). The CDR3 extends over 13 amino acids. The CDR3 nucleotides read TGTGCCAGTAGCATAATACCGGGAGATACGCAGTATTTT. This translates into CASSIIPGDTQYF.

The chain uses TRBV11-2 and TRBJ2-5; tentatively, D is TRBD2 (7 bases). V was clipped by 5 bases and J by 5 bases, with 27 bases between them. This CDR3 region has 18 residues. Germline assignment: CDR1 SGHAT and CDR2 FQNNGV. CDR3 nucleotide sequence: TGTGCCAGCAGCGATCTAGCGGCCCGGCGGGGGCTGGTGGAGACCCAGTACTTC. Translation: CASSDLAARRGLVETQYF.

The chain employs TRBV23-1 and TRBJ1-5; tentatively, D is TRBD1 (6 bases). TRBV23-1 is an ORF for which the function is uncertain. The CDR3 has 15 amino acids. V gave up 2 bases and J gave up 4 bases, with 12 bases separating them. The CDR3 coding sequence is TGCGCCAGCAGTCAAGGGAACAGGGAAAATCAGCCCCAGCATTTT. As protein: CASSQGNRENQPQHF.

Remarks on this clone: Because the CDR3's place on the DNA is in doubt, the DNA is left out and the CDR3 is given as listed by TCRdb. The chain carries TRBV6-1 and TRBJ2-6; the D call of TRBD2 is as the table states it, not checked on the DNA. The germline V gene has CDR1 MNHNS and CDR2 SASEGT. A total of 20 residues make up the CDR3, ends included. The CDR3 loop is CASSVFLFAGESSGANVLTF.

This chain uses TRBV7-9 with TRBJ2-3; 12 positions agree with TRBD2. Germline V CDR1 and CDR2: SEHNR, FQNEAQ (reference sequence). The CDR3 covers 16 residues. The V segment lost 5 bases and the J segment 11 bases; nucleotides outside the gene matches: 14. The DNA for the CDR3 is TGTGCCAGCAGCCACCACCCTAGCGGGGGGGCCACTATGCAGTATTTT. Translated: CASSHHPSGGATMQYF.

CDR3 loop: CASSLPGSYEQYF. CDR3 DNA: TGTGCCAGCAGCTTACCGGGCTCCTACGAGCAGTACTTC. V is TRBV7-9 and J is TRBJ2-7; D call uncertain. Trimming stripped 2 bases from V and 0 bases from J, with 5 bases between. The CDR3 spans 13 residues. CDR1 SEHNR and CDR2 FQNEAQ come from the germline V gene (reference sequence).

The genes are TRBV9 and TRBJ2-3; 8 nucleotides match TRBD2. CDR1 SGDLS and CDR2 YYNGEE come from the germline V gene. The CDR3 length is 16 residues. V was clipped by 4 bases and J by 0 bases; unmatched bases: 7. In DNA form, the CDR3 reads TGTGCCAGCAGCTCCCGACTAGCGACTAGCACAGATACGCAGTATTTT. Translating it yields CASSSRLATSTDTQYF.

The V call is TRBV27, the J call TRBJ1-2; D unresolved. The CDR3 runs 14 residues. V was clipped by 2 bases and J by 3 bases, with 10 bases between them. The germline CDR1 and CDR2 sequences are MNHEY and SMNVEV (reference sequence). The CDR3 DNA follows: TGTGCCAGCAGTTTAACAGTGGGAGACTATGGCTACACCTTC. Encoded protein: CASSLTVGDYGYTF.

The V call is TRBV28, the J call TRBJ1-2; TRBD1 agrees at 7 bases. The CDR3 sequence is 13 residues long. V lost 5 bases and J lost 7; bases outside the gene matches: 7. CDR1 is MDHEN and CDR2 is SYDVKM in the germline V gene. The CDR3 region is CASSPGQVGGYTF. CDR3 nucleotides: TGTGCCAGCAGTCCCGGACAGGTCGGTGGCTACACCTTC.